Each of the 8 T cell receptor beta chains below was sequenced from the same sample in a study of T-cell reconstitution after alpha-beta-depleted transplantation in children. Findings and limits, study-wide: One year post-transplant, T-cell counts and diversity were largely derived from T cells produced anew.

No antigen has been assigned to these receptors. Unique molecular identifiers were incorporated during preparation of the TCRbeta library. One entry per CDR3 protein results from TCRdb running MiXCR on the PCR reads. The sample contains about 300,000 distinct CDR3 sequences, 6.5% to 9% of which appear only once. The source material was peripheral blood, sampled 360 days after TCRalphabeta/CD19-depleted stem cell transplant. These TCRs come from a female patient aged 2-9 years who had a stem cell transplant for Fanconi anemia, so the T cells may come from the graft donor.

This clonotype was seen a handful of times. The chain recombines TRBV4-2 with TRBJ2-3; the match to TRBD2 covers 9 bases. V trimming: 1 base; J trimming: 6 bases; junction bases outside the gene matches: 8. Germline V CDR1 and CDR2: LGHNA, YNFKEQ. This CDR3 contains 16 residues. Here the CDR3 reads CASSQVTSGQVDTQYF. CDR3 sequence (DNA): TGTGCCAGCAGCCAAGTGACTAGCGGACAAGTGGATACGCAGTATTTT.

This clonotype showed up many times. V is TRBV5-1 and J is TRBJ1-5; 9 positions match TRBD1. V lost 4 bases, J lost 5 bases, and 10 bases stayed unmatched. The length of the CDR3 is 16 residues. Germline values: CDR1 SGHRS, CDR2 YFSETQ. The CDR3 here is CASSPGGTGNYQPQHF. The CDR3 coding sequence is TGCGCCAGCAGCCCCGGTGGGACAGGGAATTATCAGCCCCAGCATTTT.

This chain joins TRBV7-8 and TRBJ1-1; D not resolved. CDR1 and CDR2 from the germline V gene are SGHVS and FQNEAQ. The CDR3 runs to 13 residues. V lost 5 bases and J 1 base, leaving 8 bases between the germline ends. The chain's CDR3 is CASSTQTNTEAFF. CDR3 coding DNA: TGTGCCAGCAGCACCCAGACGAACACTGAAGCTTTCTTT.

This clonotype was observed a handful of times. The V gene is TRBV19, the J gene TRBJ1-6; 10 bases line up with TRBD1. CDR3 length: 15 residues. Germline lookup yields CDR1 LNHDA and CDR2 SQIVND (reference sequence). After removal of 5 bases from V and 7 bases from J, the junction contained 5 bases not matched to a gene. The CDR3 nucleotides read TGTGCCAGTAGTCCGAGGGACAGGGGCAATTCACCCCTCCACTTT. Protein: CASSPRDRGNSPLHF. The whole variable domain, remainder taken from reference TRBV19 and TRBJ1-6, is DGGITQSPKYLFRKEGQNVTLSCEQNLNHDAMYWYRQDPGQGLRLIYYSQIVNDFQKGDIAEGYSVSREKKESFPLTVTSAQKNPTAFYLCASSPRDRGNSPLHFGNGTRLTVT.

In its sample, this clonotype was seen a few times. The V and J genes are TRBV20-1 and TRBJ2-7; D perhaps matches TRBD2 (7 bases). The CDR3 covers 12 residues. The ends were cut back, 4 bases at V and 6 bases at J, with 13 bases in the middle. Germline loops: CDR1 DFQATT, CDR2 SNEGSKA (reference sequence). CDR3 loop: CSAITGRVEQYV. The CDR3 bases are TGCAGTGCTATAACAGGGAGGGTCGAGCAGTACGTC.

This clonotype was picked up a small number of times. The chain combines TRBV20-1 with TRBJ1-5, with a possible D match to TRBD1 (5 bases). The CDR3 is 15 amino acids. CDR1 is DFQATT, CDR2 SNEGSKA, per germline (reference sequence). Trimming took off 1 base at V and 2 bases at J, with 12 bases between the two ends. The CDR3 bases are TGCAGTGCTAGAGGCAGGGTTACGGGCAATCAGCCCCAGCATTTT. Its protein product is CSARGRVTGNQPQHF.

The CDR3 is CASSPGRESAYEQYV. The CDR3 region has the DNA TGTGCCAGCAGTCCCGGCCGGGAGTCCGCCTACGAGCAGTACGTC. The gene calls are TRBV6-1 and TRBJ2-7; perhaps TRBD2 as D (6 bases). The CDR3 sequence is 15 residues long. Germline V gene sequence: CDR1 MNHNS, CDR2 SASEGT. The V and J ends lost 5 bases and 2 bases respectively, with 16 bases between them.

The V and J genes are TRBV15 and TRBJ2-1; D tentatively fits TRBD1 or TRBD2 (5 bases each). Germline V CDR1 and CDR2: LNHNV, YYDKDF (reference sequence). The CDR3 totals 15 residues. V was trimmed by 3 bases and J by 7 bases, leaving 16 bases between them. CDR3 coding DNA: TGTGCCACCAGCAGGGGACCACTTCCGCTTAATGAGCAGTTCTTC. This encodes CATSRGPLPLNEQFF.